This T cell receptor beta chain was sequenced during a study of blood T cells in healthy people across ages. The CDR3 covers 12 residues. V dropped 6 bases and J dropped 8 bases, with 13 bases sitting between them. CDR1 and CDR2 (germline): ENHRY, SYGVKD. Comment on this clonotype: Its antigen is not known.

Overall study findings and caveats: Unknown CMV status may confound age-related changes in expanded clones.

The authors ran a second PCR of roughly 7 to 11 cycles using a sample-barcoded 5' primer and a J-beta primer mix. All cDNA molecules were each tagged by a template-switch adaptor with 12 random nucleotides. TCRdb redid the calling of the 5' RACE reads with MiXCR, one entry per CDR3 protein. The table shows about 1,000,000 distinct CDR3 sequences, with 35% to 50% occurring only once. What was sequenced was blood. The sequence came from a woman aged 55-69 years in good health. This chain connects TRBV10-3 to TRBJ1-2; D unresolved. CDR3 region: CAISEGIEGYTF. In nucleotides, the CDR3 is TGTGCCATCAGCGAAGGTATTGAAGGCTACACCTTC.